A selection of T cell receptor beta chains follows, all from one sample in a study of shared T cell receptors in the human thymus. TCRdb keeps only in-frame clones here, not all; method: immunoSEQ multiplex PCR. The table has approximately 730,000 clones, 70% to 90% seen once. The same specimen was also included in a second study, on human thymus T cells.

The source material was thymocytes. The receptor set was obtained from a girl under three years old with a congenital heart defect. Both conserved end residues are part of each CDR3. A D gene is named only where the DNA matches it firmly. A row's size may be missing; if present it is once, few, many or a size class.

TRBV10-1	TRBD1	TRBJ2-7	.	CASSEKGQGLAYEQYF	TGCGCCAGCAGTGAGAAGGGACAGGGGTTAGCCTACGAGCAGTACTTC
TRBV10-3	TRBD1	TRBJ1-4	.	CAISEQWGTGGPKLFF	TGTGCCATCAGTGAGCAGTGGGGGACAGGGGGGCCAAAACTGTTTTTT
TRBV6-1	.	TRBJ2-1	once	CASSGLSRNEQFF	TGTGCCAGCAGTGGCCTATCCCGCAATGAGCAGTTCTTC
TRBV5-1	TRBD2	TRBJ2-1	.	CASSLLTGTSRDNEQFF	TGCGCCAGCAGCTTGTTAACCGGGACTAGCAGAGACAATGAGCAGTTCTTC
TRBV10-1	.	TRBJ2-6	once	CAMSAHRTVLSGANVLTF	TGCGCCATGTCAGCCCATAGGACAGTTCTCTCTGGGGCCAACGTCCTGACTTTC
TRBV29-1	.	TRBJ1-2	.	CSVEKLVRTSYYGYTF	TGCAGCGTTGAGAAGTTAGTGAGGACATCATACTATGGCTACACCTTC
TRBV4-1	TRBD1	TRBJ1-2	few	CASSQEFRRDRGCRTF	TGCGCCAGCAGCCAAGAATTTCGGCGGGACAGGGGGTGTCGCACCTTC
TRBV18	.	TRBJ2-6	.	CASSPRVVSGANVLTF	TGTGCCAGCTCACCAAGAGTAGTCTCTGGGGCCAACGTCCTGACTTTC
TRBV9	.	TRBJ1-6	.	CASSVGNAGNNSPLHF	TGTGCCAGCAGCGTAGGAAATGCAGGGAATAATTCACCCCTCCACTTC
TRBV9	.	TRBJ2-4	.	CASSAEPGSINIQYF	TGTGCCAGCAGCGCTGAACCGGGGTCGATAAACATTCAGTACTTC
TRBV6-5	.	TRBJ1-1	.	CASRRAGENTEAFF	TGTGCCAGCAGACGAGCGGGAGAGAACACTGAAGCTTTCTTT
TRBV4-1	.	TRBJ1-2	.	CASSQVARVGYGYTF	TGCGCCAGCAGCCAAGTAGCCAGGGTAGGGTATGGCTACACCTTC
TRBV10-1	.	TRBJ1-2	.	CASSESSGDYGYTF	TGCGCCAGCAGTGAGTCCTCAGGGGACTATGGCTACACCTTC
TRBV7-9	.	TRBJ1-2	.	CASSFWGRTLGGYTF	TGTGCCAGCAGCTTCTGGGGCAGGACCCTCGGTGGCTACACCTTC
TRBV19	TRBD1	TRBJ1-3	.	CASRDRLSGNTIYF	TGTGCCAGTAGGGACAGGCTCTCTGGAAACACCATATATTTT
TRBV7-9	.	TRBJ2-1	.	CASSLKTGSGSYNEQFF	TGTGCCAGCAGCCTCAAAACCGGTAGCGGATCCTACAATGAGCAGTTCTTC
TRBV4-1	TRBD1	TRBJ1-2	.	CASSQDIGTAYGYTF	TGCGCCAGCAGCCAAGATATCGGGACAGCCTATGGCTACACCTTC
TRBV4-2	.	TRBJ1-1	.	CASSQARLRGAFF	TGTGCCAGCAGCCAAGCGAGGCTACGCGGAGCTTTCTTT
TRBV6-5	.	TRBJ1-1	.	CASSLQGGLSDTEAFF	TGTGCCAGCAGTTTACAGGGAGGGTTATCCGACACTGAAGCTTTCTTT
TRBV9	TRBD1	TRBJ2-5	.	CASSARGIGQGQETQYF	TGTGCCAGCAGCGCCCGGGGGATCGGACAGGGGCAAGAGACCCAGTACTTC
TRBV5-1	TRBD1	TRBJ1-1	.	CASRTGQGGRMDTEAFF	TGCGCCAGCAGGACGGGACAGGGCGGTCGGATGGACACTGAAGCTTTCTTT
TRBV15	.	TRBJ1-5	.	CATSARTGVRSNQPQHF	TGTGCCACCAGTGCGAGGACGGGGGTAAGAAGCAATCAGCCCCAGCATTTT
TRBV4-1	TRBD1	TRBJ2-7	.	CASSEADRDRGYEQYF	TGCGCCAGCAGCGAAGCAGACCGGGACAGGGGGTACGAGCAGTACTTC
TRBV9	TRBD2	TRBJ2-2	.	CASSVASGGASTGELFF	TGTGCCAGCAGCGTAGCTAGCGGGGGGGCAAGCACCGGGGAGCTGTTTTTT
TRBV15	TRBD1	TRBJ1-1	once	CATSREAGGMGNTEAFF	TGTGCCACCAGCAGAGAAGCAGGGGGCATGGGGAACACTGAAGCTTTCTTT
TRBV5-1	.	TRBJ2-1	.	CASSFGRSRGTYNEQFF	TGCGCCAGCAGCTTTGGACGATCGAGGGGGACCTACAATGAGCAGTTCTTC
TRBV20-1	.	TRBJ1-2	.	CSALREGYTF	TGCAGTGCCCTCAGGGAAGGCTACACCTTC
TRBV10-2	TRBD2	TRBJ2-1	.	CASSEGGGTQYNEQFF	TGCGCCAGCAGTGAGGGCGGGGGAACCCAATACAATGAGCAGTTCTTC
TRBV28	TRBD1	TRBJ1-4	.	CASSPTGGSINEKLFF	TGTGCCAGCAGCCCGACAGGGGGCTCGATTAATGAAAAACTGTTTTTT
TRBV19	TRBD2	TRBJ2-5	.	CASSMMERGVEETQYF	TGTGCCAGTAGTATGATGGAGCGGGGGGTTGAAGAGACCCAGTACTTC
TRBV28	.	TRBJ2-3	.	CASRMLQVNTDTQYF	TGTGCCAGCAGGATGCTACAGGTCAACACAGATACGCAGTATTTT
TRBV19	.	TRBJ1-1	.	CASSPRSGLGNTEAFF	TGTGCCAGTAGTCCCCGGTCAGGGTTGGGGAACACTGAAGCTTTCTTT
TRBV19	.	TRBJ1-2	.	CASTPGRVYGYTF	TGTGCCAGTACCCCTGGGAGGGTCTATGGCTACACCTTC
TRBV10-2	.	TRBJ1-1	.	CASSDSGASNLSNTEAFF	TGCGCCAGCAGTGACTCGGGAGCCTCCAACTTATCGAACACTGAAGCTTTCTTT
TRBV4-1	TRBD2	TRBJ2-5	few	CASSHPSSGPEQTQYF	TGCGCCAGCAGCCATCCATCTAGCGGGCCGGAGCAGACCCAGTACTTC
TRBV19	TRBD1	TRBJ1-4	.	CASSIRGDRVYEKLFF	TGTGCCAGTAGTATACGAGGGGACAGGGTGTACGAAAAACTGTTTTTT
TRBV6-5	.	TRBJ1-6	.	CASRWGGRGSPLHF	TGTGCCAGCCGGTGGGGGGGCAGGGGTTCACCCCTCCACTTT
TRBV19	TRBD1	TRBJ1-2	few	CASRGEKDRSYTF	TGTGCCAGCCGGGGCGAAAAGGACAGGAGCTACACCTTC
TRBV25-1	TRBD1	TRBJ1-2	.	CASSDWDRAPNYGYTF	TGTGCCAGCAGTGATTGGGACAGGGCTCCAAACTATGGCTACACCTTC
TRBV6-5	.	TRBJ2-7	.	CATLRRGPEGHEQYF	TGTGCCACCCTCCGGCGGGGGCCCGAGGGGCACGAGCAGTACTTC
TRBV5-1	.	TRBJ1-6	.	CASSLDRSYNSPLHF	TGCGCCAGCAGTTTAGACAGGTCCTATAATTCACCCCTCCACTTT
TRBV5-1	TRBD1	TRBJ2-7	.	CASSLDGRQGRNYEQYF	TGCGCCAGCAGCTTGGATGGGCGACAGGGGCGGAACTACGAGCAGTACTTC
TRBV27	.	TRBJ2-3	.	CASSLSPLRTDTQYF	TGTGCCAGCAGTTTATCCCCTCTCCGCACAGATACGCAGTATTTT
TRBV27	TRBD1	TRBJ1-6	.	CASSPLNPGQGQSSYNSPLHF	TGTGCCAGCAGTCCGCTTAACCCGGGACAGGGGCAGAGCTCCTATAATTCACCCCTCCACTTT
TRBV5-1	.	TRBJ2-3	.	CASSRHGKGGGTDTQYF	TGCGCCAGCAGCCGCCATGGTAAGGGCGGGGGCACAGATACGCAGTATTTT
TRBV6-1	.	TRBJ2-7	once	CASTVDGNVYEQYF	TGTGCCAGCACTGTTGACGGGAATGTCTACGAGCAGTACTTC
TRBV4-2	TRBD1	TRBJ2-7	once	CASSQYTGQGKREQYF	TGTGCCAGCAGCCAGTACACGGGACAGGGGAAACGCGAGCAGTACTTC
TRBV7-3	TRBD2	TRBJ2-3	.	CASSLAGSTDTQYF	TGTGCCAGCAGCCTAGCGGGTAGCACAGATACGCAGTATTTT
TRBV10-3	TRBD1	TRBJ1-6	.	CAISEVDREDSPLHF	TGTGCCATCAGTGAGGTAGACAGGGAGGATTCACCCCTCCACTTT
TRBV6-1	TRBD1	TRBJ1-2	.	CASKRTGRPDGYTF	TGTGCCAGCAAGAGGACAGGGAGACCTGATGGCTACACCTTC
TRBV28	.	TRBJ2-2	.	CASSLGHNTGELFF	TGTGCCAGCAGTCTGGGACACAACACCGGGGAGCTGTTTTTT
TRBV6-5	.	TRBJ2-7	.	CASRGAREYEQYF	TGTGCCAGCAGGGGGGCCCGGGAATACGAGCAGTACTTC
TRBV5-6	TRBD1	TRBJ1-1	.	CASSVRTGENTEAFF	TGTGCCAGCAGCGTGAGGACAGGGGAGAACACTGAAGCTTTCTTT
TRBV14	.	TRBJ2-3	.	CASSQVFQSGTDTQYF	TGTGCCAGCAGCCAAGTTTTCCAGTCGGGAACAGATACGCAGTATTTT
TRBV7-2	.	TRBJ2-1	.	CASRGTLHNEQFF	TGTGCCAGCAGAGGGACACTCCACAATGAGCAGTTCTTC
TRBV27	TRBD1	TRBJ2-7	.	CASHPGPGQGAYEQYF	TGTGCCTCTCATCCCGGACCGGGACAGGGGGCCTACGAGCAGTACTTC
TRBV19	TRBD1	TRBJ1-2	.	CASSNSRGPGGYTF	TGTGCCAGTTCAAACTCCAGGGGGCCGGGTGGCTACACCTTC